The 27 T cell receptor beta chains below all came from one sample that was sequenced in a study of blood T cell repertoires in COVID-19. The assay was immunoSEQ multiplex PCR, and TCRdb's table has in-frame clones only and misses some. The sample includes 150,000 to 200,000 clones, roughly 85% of them seen just once. The sample consisted of peripheral blood. The receptors here all came from a human donor with active or convalescent COVID-19. The donor label of this sample is uncertain.

V is TRBV28 and J is TRBJ2-1; possibly TRBD1 for D (5 bases). CDR3 length: 13 amino acids. Per germline, CDR1 MDHEN and CDR2 SYDVKM. Trimming pared 7 bases from V and 8 bases from J, leaving 15 bases between. CDR3 nucleotides: TGTGCCAGCACCTTCAGGACATTCGATGAGCAGTTCTTC. Protein: CASTFRTFDEQFF.

The chain combines TRBV30 with TRBJ2-5; 8 nucleotides agree with TRBD2. Per germline, CDR1 GTSNPN and CDR2 SVGIG (reference sequence). Trimming at V came to 0 bases and at J to 9 bases, leaving 18 bases not matched to a gene. The CDR3 spans 17 residues. In DNA form, the CDR3 reads TGTGCCTGGAGTGTACTTCGGGGCCGCGGGGGGAAAAACCCCCAGTACTTC. Protein product: CAWSVLRGRGGKNPQYF.

J is TRBJ2-7 and V is TRBV7-3, with a possible D match to TRBD2 (6 bases). Germline V gene data show CDR1 as SGHTA and CDR2 as FQGTGA. The CDR3 totals 14 residues. The germline V and J ends were trimmed by 2 bases and 4 bases, with 12 bases remaining between them. In DNA, the CDR3 is TGTGCCAGCAGCTTAGGAGGGAAGGGATACGAGCAGTACTTC. Its protein product is CASSLGGKGYEQYF. Based on the CDR3 plus reference TRBV7-3 and TRBJ2-7, the full variable domain is GAGVSQTPSNKVTEKGKYVELRCDPISGHTALYWYRQSLGQGPEFLIYFQGTGAADDSGLPNDRFFAVRPEGSVSTLKIQRTERGDSAVYLCASSLGGKGYEQYFGPGTRLTVT.

The chain uses TRBV19 and TRBJ1-5, with D maybe TRBD1 (6 bases). Germline V gene data show CDR1 as LNHDA and CDR2 as SQIVND (reference sequence). V lost 3 bases and J lost 4, with 7 bases in between. This CDR3 spans 13 amino acids. The CDR3 spells CASSMTGNQPQHF. In DNA form, the CDR3 reads TGTGCCAGTAGTATGACAGGAAATCAGCCCCAGCATTTT. Variable domain in full (rest from reference TRBV19 and TRBJ1-5): DGGITQSPKYLFRKEGQNVTLSCEQNLNHDAMYWYRQDPGQGLRLIYYSQIVNDFQKGDIAEGYSVSREKKESFPLTVTSAQKNPTAFYLCASSMTGNQPQHFGDGTRLSIL.

CDR3 sequence reads: CASSLAPPSGEQYF. CDR3 bases: TGCGCCAGCAGCTTGGCCCCCCCGTCGGGCGAGCAGTACTTC. This chain connects TRBV5-1 to TRBJ2-7, with D unresolved. Germline CDR1 reads SGHRS; CDR2 reads YFSETQ. The CDR3 is made up of 14 amino acids. V lost 0 bases and J 6 bases, leaving 13 bases between the germline ends.

V is TRBV7-2 and J is TRBJ1-5; no clear D. CDR1 is SGHTA, CDR2 FQGNSA, per germline. Trimming pared 2 bases from V and 7 bases from J, leaving 15 bases between. The CDR3 extends over 15 amino acids. As DNA, the CDR3 is TGTGCCAGCAGCTTATTATTGGCAGCGCAACAGCCCCAGCATTTT. Its protein product is CASSLLLAAQQPQHF.

This clone was picked up one time. The CDR3 protein is CASSLDRGTIYF. CDR3 DNA sequence: TGTGCCAGCAGTTTAGATAGGGGCACCATATATTTT. The chain couples TRBV28 to TRBJ1-3; D may be TRBD1 (5 bases). Trimming removed 2 bases from V and 9 bases from J, with 8 bases in between. Germline CDR1 MDHEN, CDR2 SYDVKM. The CDR3 extends over 12 amino acids.

V and J are TRBV6-2 or TRBV6-3 and TRBJ2-1; D gene unclear. This CDR3 is 12 amino acids long. The germline V gene encodes CDR1 MNHEY and CDR2 SVGEGT. Trimming cost V 6 bases and J 7 bases, with 10 bases left between them. The CDR3 loop is CASSAAGNEQFF. CDR3 DNA: TGTGCCAGCAGCGCAGCAGGAAATGAGCAGTTCTTC.

There are a few counts of this clone. The gene calls are TRBV29-1 and TRBJ2-1, with TRBD2 matching 7 bases. The CDR3 runs 12 residues. Germline V CDR1 and CDR2: SQVTM, ANQGSEA. The CDR3 bases are TGCAGTCAGGGAGGGTCCTACAATGAGCAGTTCTTC. Amino acids: CSQGGSYNEQFF.

This chain joins TRBV7-9 and TRBJ1-2; unclear D gene. Germline values: CDR1 SEHNR, CDR2 FQNEAQ (reference sequence). Trimming took 2 bases from V and 5 from J, leaving 9 bases between them. The CDR3 runs 13 residues. The CDR3 loop is CASSLKAIYGYTF. The CDR3 DNA follows: TGTGCCAGCAGCTTAAAAGCGATATATGGCTACACCTTC. The variable domain in full, completed from reference TRBV7-9 and TRBJ1-2, reads DTGVSQNPRHKITKRGQNVTFRCDPISEHNRLYWYRQTLGQGPEFLTYFQNEAQLEKSRLLSDRFSAERPKGSFSTLEIQRTEQGDSAMYLCASSLKAIYGYTFGSGTRLTVV.

The V gene is TRBV7-2, the J gene TRBJ2-1; 8 bases agree with TRBD1. The V and J ends lost 5 bases and 4 bases, in that order; junction bases with no gene match: 4. The CDR3 length is 14 residues. CDR1 is SGHTA, CDR2 FQGNSA, per germline. CDR3 protein: CASSTRQGYNEQFF. The CDR3 DNA is TGTGCCAGCAGCACCCGACAGGGGTACAATGAGCAGTTCTTC.

V usage is TRBV6-2 or TRBV6-3 and J usage is TRBJ1-1, with TRBD1 identical over 7 bases. Losses at the gene ends were 4 bases for V and 6 bases for J; bases not matched to a gene: 5. The CDR3 has 13 amino acids. From germline, CDR1 is MNHEY and CDR2 SVGEGT. The CDR3 region is CASSSLGTAEAFF. The CDR3, as DNA: TGTGCCAGCAGTTCACTGGGGACAGCTGAAGCTTTCTTT.

V gene TRBV5-4 combines with J gene TRBJ2-7; tentative D call: TRBD1 (6 bases). Germline values: CDR1 SGHNT, CDR2 YYREEE (reference sequence). The CDR3 covers 16 residues. Trimming left V 2 bases short and J 6 bases short, with 21 bases between. The CDR3 sequence: CASSFLAGVVLREQYF. CDR3 nucleotide sequence: TGTGCCAGCAGCTTTTTGGCAGGGGTTGTTTTACGCGAGCAGTACTTC.

The J gene is TRBJ1-5, the V gene TRBV27; no firm D call. Between the trimmed V and J ends, which lost 4 bases and 3 bases, there was a span of 7 bases. This CDR3 has 13 amino acids. Per the germline V gene, CDR1 is MNHEY and CDR2 is SMNVEV (reference sequence). The CDR3 spells CASSSYYNQPQHF. The CDR3 coding sequence is TGTGCCAGCAGTTCCTACTACAATCAGCCCCAGCATTTT.

V usage is TRBV24-1 and J usage is TRBJ2-7; 8 bases align to TRBD1. J was trimmed by 4 bases and V by 4 bases; bases with no gene match: 5. This CDR3 has 14 residues. Per germline, CDR1 KGHDR and CDR2 SFDVKD. CDR3 loop: CATSEGTGTYEQYF. CDR3 nucleotides: TGTGCCACCAGTGAAGGGACAGGAACTTACGAGCAGTACTTC.

The rearrangement uses TRBV7-9 and TRBJ1-5; the D gene is possibly TRBD1 (6 bases). The V end was cut by 5 bases, the J end by 3 bases, with 8 bases between. This CDR3 spans 13 amino acids. Germline CDR1 and CDR2: SEHNR and FQNEAQ (reference sequence). The CDR3 coding sequence is TGTGCCAGCAGCACAGGGCACAATCAGCCCCAGCATTTT. Translated, it gives CASSTGHNQPQHF.

The chain recombines TRBV5-1 with TRBJ1-1, with D tentatively TRBD1 (6 bases). The CDR3 extends over 14 amino acids. Between the trimmed V and J ends, which lost 2 bases and 3 bases, there was a span of 11 bases. Germline V gene lookup returns CDR1 SGHRS and CDR2 YFSETQ. CDR3 residues: CASSLGTSYTEAFF. For the CDR3, the DNA is TGCGCCAGCAGCTTAGGGACAAGCTACACTGAAGCTTTCTTT.

The chain employs TRBV6-4 and TRBJ1-2; 7 nucleotides line up with TRBD1. With 0 bases clipped from V and 7 bases from J, the junction kept 5 bases outside the gene matches. The CDR3 is 14 amino acids. CDR1 is MRHNA and CDR2 is SNTAGT in the germline V gene. The CDR3 nucleotides are TGTGCCAGCAGTGACTCGAACAGGGGAAGTGGCTACACCTTC. As protein: CASSDSNRGSGYTF.

This clone was detected a few times. The J gene is TRBJ2-7, the V gene TRBV10-1, with TRBD1 as a possible D gene (5 bases). Trimming stripped 4 bases from V and 6 bases from J, with 10 bases between. The CDR3 is 12 residues long. In germline, CDR1 is WNHNN, CDR2 SYGVQD (reference sequence). The CDR3 nucleotides read TGCGCCAGCAGTGCAGGGTTGACCGAGCAGTACTTC. Translation gives CASSAGLTEQYF.

The chain uses TRBV20-1 and TRBJ2-5; 12 bases map to TRBD2. The CDR3 has 15 amino acids. Germline V gene data show CDR1 as DFQATT and CDR2 as SNEGSKA (reference sequence). Trimming removed 3 bases from V and 6 bases from J; junction bases left unmatched: 8. CDR3: CSASPGLAGRKTQYF. The CDR3 region has the DNA TGCAGTGCTAGTCCTGGACTAGCGGGGAGAAAGACCCAGTACTTC.

The chain employs TRBV28 and TRBJ1-4; D might be TRBD1 (5 bases). Germline V gene data show CDR1 as MDHEN and CDR2 as SYDVKM. The V gene lost 5 bases and the J gene lost 0 bases, with 10 bases spanning the gap. The CDR3 is made up of 15 amino acids. CDR3 protein: CASSGAEATNEKLFF. CDR3 sequence (DNA): TGTGCCAGCAGTGGGGCAGAGGCAACTAATGAAAAACTGTTTTTT.

This clone was seen a handful of times. The chain uses TRBV27 and TRBJ2-4; 11 bases line up with TRBD2. The CDR3 totals 22 residues. V trimming: 2 bases; J trimming: 8 bases; junction bases outside the gene matches: 26. CDR1 is MNHEY, CDR2 SMNVEV, per germline (reference sequence). The CDR3 loop reads CASSLRPPDGGLAGGRGHIQYF. CDR3 DNA sequence: TGTGCCAGCAGTTTACGACCTCCCGACGGTGGGCTAGCGGGAGGACGGGGGCACATTCAGTACTTC.

The chain links TRBV30 to TRBJ2-3; 7 bases are a match to TRBD1. From germline, CDR1 is GTSNPN and CDR2 SVGIG (reference sequence). CDR3 length: 13 residues. With 8 bases clipped from V and 2 bases from J, the junction kept 7 bases outside the gene matches. The CDR3 spells CAGRQGTTDTQYF. The CDR3 bases are TGTGCCGGAAGACAGGGTACCACAGATACGCAGTATTTT.

The rearrangement links TRBV7-9 to TRBJ2-5, with D unresolved. The CDR3 covers 18 residues. The V gene's germline CDR1 is SEHNR and CDR2 FQNEAQ (reference sequence). Trimming took off 1 base at V and 3 bases at J, with 21 bases between the two ends. The CDR3 region has the DNA TGTGCCAGCAGCTTAGTAGCTGGGTGGTGGTGTGCCAAAGAGACCCAGTACTTC. Its translation is CASSLVAGWWCAKETQYF.

The CDR3 bases are TGCGCCAGCAGCCAAGAACCCCGGGGTACCTTGTATGGCTACACCTTC. Translation gives CASSQEPRGTLYGYTF. The V call is TRBV4-3, the J call TRBJ1-2; no clear D gene. Germline CDR1 is LGHNA and CDR2 is YSLEER. CDR3 length: 16 residues. The V end lost 0 bases, the J end lost 5 bases, and 16 bases lay between the germline ends.

The chain uses TRBV7-3 and TRBJ2-5; maybe TRBD2 (6 bases). Trimming took off 1 base at V and 4 bases at J, with 10 bases between the two ends. The length of the CDR3 is 14 residues. The germline CDR1 and CDR2 sequences are SGHTA and FQGTGA. The CDR3 DNA sequence: TGTGCCAGCAGCTTAAGCGGGGTGGGAGAGACCCAGTACTTC. Translating gives CASSLSGVGETQYF.

The chain has TRBV6-6 and TRBJ1-1, with 7 bases identical to TRBD1. Germline V gene lookup returns CDR1 MNHNY and CDR2 SVGAGI (reference sequence). The CDR3 loop spans 14 amino acids. V shed 7 bases, J shed 0 bases, and the junction held 5 bases outside the gene matches. CDR3 protein: CASNRDSMNTEAFF. CDR3 DNA sequence: TGTGCCAGCAACCGGGACAGCATGAACACTGAAGCTTTCTTT.